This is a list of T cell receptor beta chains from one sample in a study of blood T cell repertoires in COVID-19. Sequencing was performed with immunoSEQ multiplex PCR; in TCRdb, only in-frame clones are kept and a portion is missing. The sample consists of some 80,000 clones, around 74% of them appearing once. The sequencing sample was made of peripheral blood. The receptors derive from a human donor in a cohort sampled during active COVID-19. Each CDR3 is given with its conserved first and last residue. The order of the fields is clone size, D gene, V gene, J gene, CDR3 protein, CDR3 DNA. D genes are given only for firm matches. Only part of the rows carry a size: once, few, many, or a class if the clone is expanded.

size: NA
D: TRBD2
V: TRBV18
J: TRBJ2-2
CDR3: CASSPPGRNSGGAGELFF
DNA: TGTGCCAGCTCACCACCGGGACGAAATAGCGGGGGCGCCGGGGAGCTGTTTTTT

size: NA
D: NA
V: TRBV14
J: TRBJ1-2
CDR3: CASSQGRGPNYGYTF
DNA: TGTGCCAGCAGCCAAGGCAGGGGCCCTAACTATGGCTACACCTTC

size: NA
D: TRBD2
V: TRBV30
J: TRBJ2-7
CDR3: CAWSHGLAEAYEQYF
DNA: TGTGCCTGGAGTCACGGACTAGCGGAAGCCTACGAGCAGTACTTC

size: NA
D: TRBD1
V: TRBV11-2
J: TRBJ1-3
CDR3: CASSSYREQGGLGNTIYF
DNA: TGTGCCAGCAGCTCCTACCGAGAACAGGGGGGACTTGGAAACACCATATATTTT

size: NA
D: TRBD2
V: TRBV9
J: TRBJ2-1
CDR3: CASSEPAGGSYNEQFF
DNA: TGTGCCAGCAGCGAGCCCGCGGGGGGCTCCTACAATGAGCAGTTCTTC

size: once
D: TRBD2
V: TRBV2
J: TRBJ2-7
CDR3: CASRIGTRTYEQYF
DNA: TGTGCCAGCAGGATCGGGACTAGGACGTACGAGCAGTACTTC

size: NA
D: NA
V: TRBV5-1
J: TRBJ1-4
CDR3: CASSWTATNEKLFF
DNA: TGCGCCAGCAGCTGGACAGCAACTAATGAAAAACTGTTTTTT

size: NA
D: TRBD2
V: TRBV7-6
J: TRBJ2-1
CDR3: CASSETSGLANEQFF
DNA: TGTGCCAGCAGCGAGACTAGCGGCCTCGCCAATGAGCAGTTCTTC

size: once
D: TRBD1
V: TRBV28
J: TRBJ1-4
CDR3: CASSRTGPNEKLFF
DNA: TGTGCCAGCAGTAGGACAGGTCCTAATGAAAAACTGTTTTTT

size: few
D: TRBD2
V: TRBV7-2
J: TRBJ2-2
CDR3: CASSNPGGGVTGELFF
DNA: TGTGCCAGCAGCAACCCCGGCGGGGGGGTCACCGGGGAGCTGTTTTTT

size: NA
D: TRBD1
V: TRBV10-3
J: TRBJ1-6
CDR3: CAISARTGDSANSPLHF
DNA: TGTGCCATCAGTGCACGGACAGGGGATTCGGCTAATTCACCCCTCCACTTT

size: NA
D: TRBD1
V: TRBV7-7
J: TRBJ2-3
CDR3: CASSADRGEGTDTQYF
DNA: TGTGCCAGCAGCGCCGACAGGGGGGAGGGTACAGATACGCAGTATTTT

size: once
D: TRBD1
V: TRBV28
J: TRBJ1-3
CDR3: CASSGDRVSGNTIYF
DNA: TGTGCCAGCAGCGGGGACAGGGTCTCTGGAAACACCATATATTTT

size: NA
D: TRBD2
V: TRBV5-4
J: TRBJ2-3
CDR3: CASSLSGGRIDTQYF
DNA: TGTGCCAGCAGCTTGAGCGGGGGGAGGATAGATACGCAGTATTTT

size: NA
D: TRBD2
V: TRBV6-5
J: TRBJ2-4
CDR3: CASRRGNKNIQYF
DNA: TGTGCCAGCAGGCGGGGGAACAAAAACATTCAGTACTTC

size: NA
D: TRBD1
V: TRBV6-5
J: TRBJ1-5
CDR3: CASSLGQGGQPQHF
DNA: TGTGCCAGCAGTTTGGGACAGGGGGGACAGCCCCAGCATTTT

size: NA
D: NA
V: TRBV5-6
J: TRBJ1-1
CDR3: CASSLGREAPEAFF
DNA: TGTGCCAGCAGCTTAGGCAGGGAGGCCCCTGAAGCTTTCTTT

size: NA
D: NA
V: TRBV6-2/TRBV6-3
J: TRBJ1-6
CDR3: CASSYSKVGPVNWRHSPLHF
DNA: TGTGCCAGCAGTTACTCGAAGGTGGGCCCGGTCAATTGGAGGCATTCACCCCTCCACTTT

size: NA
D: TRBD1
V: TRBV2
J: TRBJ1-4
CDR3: CASSPPGQGVSTNEKLFF
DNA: TGTGCCAGCAGCCCTCCGGGACAGGGAGTTTCAACTAATGAAAAACTGTTTTTT

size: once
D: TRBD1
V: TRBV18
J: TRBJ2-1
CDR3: CASSPGTGTYNEQFF
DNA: TGTGCCAGCTCACCCGGGACAGGGACCTACAATGAGCAGTTCTTC

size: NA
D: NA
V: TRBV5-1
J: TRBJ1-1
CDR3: CASSSGQQDGAFF
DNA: TGCGCCAGCAGCTCCGGACAGCAGGATGGAGCTTTCTTT

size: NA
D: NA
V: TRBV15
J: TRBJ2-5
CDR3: CATSTSAAGAGETQYF
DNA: TGTGCCACCAGCACGTCTGCCGCGGGGGCAGGAGAGACCCAGTACTTC

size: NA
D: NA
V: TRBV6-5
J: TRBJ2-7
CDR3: CASSSITGWKQYF
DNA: TGTGCCAGCAGTTCCATAACAGGATGGAAGCAGTACTTC

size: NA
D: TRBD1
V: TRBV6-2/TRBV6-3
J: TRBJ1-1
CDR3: CASSHGTGVAEGPEAFF
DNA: TGTGCCAGCAGCCACGGGACAGGGGTGGCGGAAGGGCCTGAAGCTTTCTTT

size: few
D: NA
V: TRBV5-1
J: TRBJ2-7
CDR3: CAGLIEVGREAPYEQYF
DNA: TGCGCCGGACTTATTGAGGTTGGCAGGGAGGCTCCCTACGAGCAGTACTTC

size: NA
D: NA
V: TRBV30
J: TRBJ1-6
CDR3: CAWSPRWGGYNSPLHF
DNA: TGTGCCTGGAGTCCCCGGTGGGGCGGCTATAATTCACCCCTCCACTTT

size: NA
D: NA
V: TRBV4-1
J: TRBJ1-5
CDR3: CASSQDNILGPQHF
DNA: TGCGCCAGCAGCCAAGATAACATCCTTGGGCCCCAGCATTTT

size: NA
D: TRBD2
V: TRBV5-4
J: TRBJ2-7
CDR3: CASSPPLAGDSYEQYF
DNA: TGTGCCAGCAGCCCGCCACTAGCGGGGGACAGTTACGAGCAGTACTTC

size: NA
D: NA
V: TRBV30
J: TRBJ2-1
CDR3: CAWSAVNEQFF
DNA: TGTGCCTGGAGTGCGGTGAATGAGCAGTTCTTC

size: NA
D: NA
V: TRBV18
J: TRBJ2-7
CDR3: CASSPLKQEIFYEQYF
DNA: TGTGCCAGCTCACCCCTAAAACAGGAGATTTTCTACGAGCAGTACTTC

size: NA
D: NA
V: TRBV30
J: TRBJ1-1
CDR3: CAWSVGRANTEAFF
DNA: TGTGCCTGGAGTGTAGGGCGGGCGAACACTGAAGCTTTCTTT

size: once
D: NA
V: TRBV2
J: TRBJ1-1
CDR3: CASSDWAGRNTEAFF
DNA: TGTGCCAGCAGTGACTGGGCAGGGCGAAACACTGAAGCTTTCTTT

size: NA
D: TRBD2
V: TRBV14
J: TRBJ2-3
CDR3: CASSQGTRASGLLDTQYF
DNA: TGTGCCAGCAGCCAAGGAACGAGGGCTAGCGGGCTCTTAGATACGCAGTATTTT

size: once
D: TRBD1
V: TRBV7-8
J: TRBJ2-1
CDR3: CASSPRTGVRGEQFF
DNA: TGTGCCAGCAGCCCCCGGACAGGGGTGAGAGGTGAGCAGTTCTTC

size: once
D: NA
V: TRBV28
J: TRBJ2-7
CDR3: CASSFHDRNSYEQYF
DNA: TGTGCCAGCAGTTTCCACGACAGAAACTCCTACGAGCAGTACTTC

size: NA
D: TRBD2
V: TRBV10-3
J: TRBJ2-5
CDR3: CAISESGGETQYF
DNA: TGTGCCATCAGTGAGTCGGGGGGGGAGACCCAGTACTTC

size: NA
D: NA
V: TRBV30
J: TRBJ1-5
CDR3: CAWSVHYIGQPQHF
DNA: TGTGCCTGGAGTGTACACTATATTGGACAGCCCCAGCATTTT

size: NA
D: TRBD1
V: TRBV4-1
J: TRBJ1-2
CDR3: CASSHATGTGRIYGYTF
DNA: TGCGCCAGCAGCCACGCAACCGGGACAGGGAGGATCTATGGCTACACCTTC